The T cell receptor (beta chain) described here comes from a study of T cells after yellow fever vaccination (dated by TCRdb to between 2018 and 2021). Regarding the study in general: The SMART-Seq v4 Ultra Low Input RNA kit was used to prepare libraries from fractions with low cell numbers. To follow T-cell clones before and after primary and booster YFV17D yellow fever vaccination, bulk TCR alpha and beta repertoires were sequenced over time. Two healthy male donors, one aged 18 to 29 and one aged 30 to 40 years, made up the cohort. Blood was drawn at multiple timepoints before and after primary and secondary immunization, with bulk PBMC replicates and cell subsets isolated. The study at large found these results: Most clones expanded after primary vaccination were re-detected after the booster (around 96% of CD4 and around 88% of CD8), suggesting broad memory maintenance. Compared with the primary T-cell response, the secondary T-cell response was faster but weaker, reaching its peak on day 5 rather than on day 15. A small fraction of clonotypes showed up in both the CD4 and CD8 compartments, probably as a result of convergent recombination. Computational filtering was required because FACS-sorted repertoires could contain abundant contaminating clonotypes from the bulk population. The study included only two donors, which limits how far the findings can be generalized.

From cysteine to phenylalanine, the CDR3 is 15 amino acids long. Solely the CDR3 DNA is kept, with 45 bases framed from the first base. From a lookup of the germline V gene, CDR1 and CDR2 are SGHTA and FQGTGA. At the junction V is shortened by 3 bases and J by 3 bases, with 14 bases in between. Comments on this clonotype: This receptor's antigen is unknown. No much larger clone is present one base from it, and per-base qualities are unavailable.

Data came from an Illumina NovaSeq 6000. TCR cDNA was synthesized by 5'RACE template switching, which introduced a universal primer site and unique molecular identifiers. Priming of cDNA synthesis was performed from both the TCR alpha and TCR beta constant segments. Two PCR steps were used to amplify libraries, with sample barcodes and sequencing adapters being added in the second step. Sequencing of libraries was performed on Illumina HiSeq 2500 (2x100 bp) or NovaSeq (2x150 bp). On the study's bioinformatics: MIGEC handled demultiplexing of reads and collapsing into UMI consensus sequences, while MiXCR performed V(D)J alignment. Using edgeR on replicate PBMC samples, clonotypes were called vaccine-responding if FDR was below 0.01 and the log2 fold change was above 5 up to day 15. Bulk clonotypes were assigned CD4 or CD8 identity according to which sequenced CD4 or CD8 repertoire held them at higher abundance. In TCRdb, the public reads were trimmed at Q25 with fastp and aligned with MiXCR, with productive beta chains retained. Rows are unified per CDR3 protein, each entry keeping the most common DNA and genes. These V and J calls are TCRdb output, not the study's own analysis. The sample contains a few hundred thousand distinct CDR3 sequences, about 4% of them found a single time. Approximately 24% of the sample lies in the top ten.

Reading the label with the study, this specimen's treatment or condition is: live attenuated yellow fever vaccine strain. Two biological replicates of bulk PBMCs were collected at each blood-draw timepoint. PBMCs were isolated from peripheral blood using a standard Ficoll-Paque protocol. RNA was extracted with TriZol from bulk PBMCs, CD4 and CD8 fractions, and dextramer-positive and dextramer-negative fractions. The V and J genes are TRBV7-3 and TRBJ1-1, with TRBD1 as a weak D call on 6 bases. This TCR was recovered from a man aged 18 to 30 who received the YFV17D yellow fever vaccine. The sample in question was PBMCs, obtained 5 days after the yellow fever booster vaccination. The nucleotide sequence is TGTGCCAGCAGCTTGACCGGGACACTCTACACTGAAGCTTTCTTT. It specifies CASSLTGTLYTEAFF.